The TCR beta chain described here comes from a study of T cells after yellow fever vaccination. TCRdb independently ran MiXCR on the 5' RACE reads; one entry per CDR3 protein. This repertoire shows more than 300,000 distinct CDR3 sequences, over 8.5% found once; its top ten account for approximately 3%. Germline trimming cut 5 bases from V and 5 bases from J; bases unmatched to any gene: 6. CDR1 and CDR2 from the germline V gene are SQVTM and ANQGSEA. The CDR3 contains 14 residues. The source was CD4+ T cells sorted from PBMCs, collected 45 days after the yellow fever booster vaccination. This chain joins TRBV29-1 and TRBJ1-5; 10 nucleotides match TRBD1. This receptor was taken from a young man who received the YFV17D yellow fever vaccine. The CDR3 bases are TGCAGCGTTTCGGCCGGGACAGGGGATCAGCCCCAGCATTTT. It yields the protein CSVSAGTGDQPQHF.